This record concerns one TCR beta chain sequence. Germline lookup yields CDR1 LGHNA and CDR2 YNFKEQ. V was pared by 4 bases and J by 4 bases, with 11 bases between. The CDR3 totals 13 residues. The sample comes from a study of blood T cell repertoires in COVID-19. Study details: T cells, B-cell-depleted T cells, or PBMCs provided the cDNA or gDNA that served as material.

As originally analysed: From reference gene primer amplification, estimates of nucleated cell counts were derived. The assay was immunoSEQ multiplex PCR, and TCRdb's table has in-frame clones only and misses some. V, J and clone size are taken as reported in that table, and D and trimming were inferred from the DNA itself. This sample carries a few hundred thousand clones, about 90% of them seen once, and the ten largest clones take 1% to 1.5%. Participant ages covered roughly 18 to 89 years across about 25 US areas. Participants' own reports of clinical history determined their cohort assignment. The clonotype originates from a human donor in a cohort exposed to, infected with or recovered from COVID-19 (not recorded which). The donor label of this sample is uncertain. The specimen was PBMCs or T cells enriched from blood (not recorded which). The chain recombines TRBV4-2 with TRBJ2-7; D is perhaps TRBD1 (5 bases). In DNA, the CDR3 is TGTGCCAGCAGCCTGGACAAGCATTACGAGCAGTACTTC. It yields the protein CASSLDKHYEQYF.